Below, 26 T cell receptor beta chains from the same sample are listed, as sequenced in a study of CD8 T cells in Susac syndrome. RNA, at about 0.5 to 1 ug, was reverse transcribed with random hexamers. TCRdb reanalysed the immunoSEQ multiplex PCR reads using MiXCR and keeps one entry per CDR3 protein. The sample lists fewer than 200,000 distinct CDR3 sequences, less than 95% occurring once. What was sequenced was CD4+ T cells from PBMCs. The receptors derive from a human donor in good health.

This sequence joins TRBV12-3 or TRBV12-4 and TRBJ1-1; D perhaps matches TRBD1 (6 bases). The CDR3 has 12 amino acids. The V end lost 5 bases, the J end lost 10 bases, and 14 bases lay between the germline ends. CDR3 DNA: TGTGCCAGCAGTATTACAGGGTCGGCAGCTTTCTTT. As protein: CASSITGSAAFF.

This clonotype was counted only a few times. The V call is TRBV7-2, the J call TRBJ2-1, with D unclear. CDR1 and CDR2 (germline): SGHTA, FQGNSA. Trimming removed 3 bases at V and 0 bases at J, with 9 bases between. CDR3 size: 15 residues. The CDR3 nucleotides read TGTGCCAGCAGCTTGGGCACGAGCTCCTACAATGAGCAGTTCTTC. It specifies CASSLGTSSYNEQFF.

The rearrangement joins TRBV15 to TRBJ2-3, with 7 bases identical to TRBD2. V was pared by 0 bases and J by 3 bases, with 3 bases of the junction left unmatched. In germline, CDR1 is LNHNV, CDR2 YYDKDF (reference sequence). The CDR3 spans 15 residues. The CDR3 bases are TGTGCCACCAGCAGAGACGGCGGGAGAACAGATACGCAGTATTTT. Translation: CATSRDGGRTDTQYF.

The chain is built from TRBV2 and TRBJ2-1; D possibly uses TRBD1 or TRBD2 (5 bases each). CDR3 length: 12 amino acids. Germline CDR1 reads SNHLY; CDR2 reads FYNNEI. V lost 7 bases and J lost 9, with 13 bases in between. Here the CDR3 DNA reads TGTGCCAGCACCCGGGACGAGGTTGAGCAGTTCTTC. Translated: CASTRDEVEQFF.

The chain uses TRBV14 and TRBJ2-1; D remains unclear. Between the trimmed V and J ends, which lost 4 bases and 5 bases, there was a span of 9 bases. Looked up from germline, CDR1 is SGHDN and CDR2 is FVKESK. The CDR3 loop spans 13 amino acids. As DNA, the CDR3 is TGTGCCAGCAGCCTGAGACTTGACAATGAGCAGTTCTTC. This sequence encodes CASSLRLDNEQFF.

The chain links TRBV14 to TRBJ2-1; no definite D call. Trimming stripped 7 bases from V and 6 bases from J, with 13 bases between. The CDR3 is 13 residues long. Germline-derived CDR1 and CDR2 are SGHDN and FVKESK. CDR3 coding DNA: TGTGCCAGCAACCGCGTGTGGGGCAATGAGCAGTTCTTC. The encoded protein is CASNRVWGNEQFF.

This clonotype was counted once. The V gene is TRBV29-1, the J gene TRBJ2-1, with 9 bases lining up with TRBD1. Germline assignment: CDR1 SQVTM and CDR2 ANQGSEA. CDR3 length: 12 residues. J gave up 7 bases and V 7 bases, and 5 bases lay outside the gene matches. As DNA, the CDR3 is TGCAGCGCTAGGGGGACAGGGAATGAGCAGTTCTTC. This encodes CSARGTGNEQFF.

The chain carries TRBV12-3 or TRBV12-4 and TRBJ2-7; 9 nucleotides match TRBD1. The V gene end was trimmed by 5 bases and the J gene end by 7 bases; junction bases not matched to a gene: 9. The CDR3 sequence is 14 residues long. CDR3 residues: CASSPGQGHGEQYF. In DNA form, the CDR3 reads TGTGCCAGCAGTCCGGGACAGGGTCATGGGGAGCAGTACTTC.

The rearrangement links TRBV28 to TRBJ1-3; 7 nucleotides match TRBD1. J was trimmed by 8 bases and V by 7 bases; bases with no gene match: 14. The CDR3 sequence is 15 residues long. The germline V gene has CDR1 MDHEN and CDR2 SYDVKM. This CDR3 reads CASTPGDSSSDTIYF. The CDR3 nucleotides are TGTGCCAGCACCCCAGGGGACAGTTCGTCGGACACCATATATTTT. Drawing the rest from reference TRBV28 and TRBJ1-3, the complete variable domain is DVKVTQSSRYLVKRTGEKVFLECVQDMDHENMFWYRQDPGLGLRLIYFSYDVKMKEKGDIPEGYSVSREKKERFSLILESASTNQTSMYLCASTPGDSSSDTIYFGEGSWLTVV.

The V gene is TRBV9, the J gene TRBJ2-1, with no clear D. CDR3 length equals 9 residues. The ends were cut back, 9 bases at V and 7 bases at J, with 5 bases in the middle. CDR1 SGDLS and CDR2 YYNGEE come from the germline V gene. The CDR3 here is CATKNEQFF. The CDR3 DNA reads TGTGCCACTAAAAATGAGCAGTTCTTC.

The genes are TRBV27 and TRBJ2-7; 9 bases fit TRBD2. The germline V gene encodes CDR1 MNHEY and CDR2 SMNVEV (reference sequence). V gave up 6 bases and J gave up 3 bases; unmatched junction bases: 9. The CDR3 is 15 residues long. CDR3 bases: TGTGCCAGCAGAGCAGTAGCGGGAGTGGGCTACGAGCAGTACTTC. It is translated as CASRAVAGVGYEQYF.

The chain couples TRBV20-1 to TRBJ2-2; possible D gene TRBD2, 6 bases. The germline CDR1 and CDR2 sequences are DFQATT and SNEGSKA (reference sequence). The CDR3 has 12 residues. V lost 5 bases, J lost 7 bases, and 11 bases lay in between. The chain's CDR3 is CSAGGTGGELFF. As DNA, the CDR3 is TGCAGTGCTGGAGGGACCGGCGGGGAGCTGTTTTTT.

The chain uses TRBV4-2 and TRBJ2-6; D is undetermined. Germline V CDR1 and CDR2: LGHNA, YNFKEQ. The CDR3 is 15 residues long. The germline V and J ends were trimmed by 1 base and 1 base, with 5 bases remaining between them. The chain's CDR3 is CASSQAPSGANVLTF. Here the CDR3 DNA reads TGTGCCAGCAGCCAAGCACCGTCTGGGGCCAACGTCCTGACTTTC.

The chain carries TRBV20-1 and TRBJ2-7; D perhaps matches TRBD2 (5 bases). The CDR3 length is 12 residues. Looked up from germline, CDR1 is DFQATT and CDR2 is SNEGSKA (reference sequence). V was cut by 0 bases and J by 7 bases, with 10 bases left in between. The CDR3 loop reads CSARDPGKEQYF. In nucleotides, the CDR3 is TGCAGTGCTAGAGATCCCGGGAAGGAGCAGTACTTC.

The V gene is TRBV20-1, the J gene TRBJ2-5; maybe TRBD1 (6 bases). The ends were cut back, 6 bases at V and 5 bases at J, with 22 bases in the middle. Germline values: CDR1 DFQATT, CDR2 SNEGSKA (reference sequence). The CDR3 has 15 amino acids. CDR3 nucleotides: TGCAGTGCCCCCCCCTTAAAGAGGGGGATGGAGACCCAGTACTTC. This gives the protein CSAPPLKRGMETQYF.

The gene calls are TRBV7-8 and TRBJ1-3; D ambiguous. With 5 bases removed from V and 4 bases from J, the gap between germline ends came to 15 bases. There are 15 residues in the CDR3. The germline V gene encodes CDR1 SGHVS and CDR2 FQNEAQ. CDR3: CASSLPGVSGNTIYF. In DNA, the CDR3 is TGTGCCAGCAGCCTACCAGGCGTTTCAGGAAACACCATATATTTT.

V is TRBV7-9 and J is TRBJ2-1, with 7 bases identical to TRBD1. J was trimmed by 4 bases and V by 3 bases; bases with no gene match: 3. This CDR3 spans 14 amino acids. Germline CDR1 and CDR2: SEHNR and FQNEAQ (reference sequence). CDR3 sequence reads: CASSFQGEYNEQFF. CDR3 nucleotide sequence: TGTGCCAGCAGCTTCCAGGGGGAGTACAATGAGCAGTTCTTC.

The chain links TRBV20-1 to TRBJ2-3, with TRBD2 matching 9 bases. Germline CDR1 and CDR2: DFQATT and SNEGSKA (reference sequence). The CDR3 has 14 residues. Trimming cost V 5 bases and J 4 bases; bases outside gene matches: 7. The CDR3 sequence: CSAYSGRSSDTQYF. CDR3 nucleotides: TGCAGTGCTTATAGCGGGAGATCGTCAGATACGCAGTATTTT.

The V gene is TRBV20-1, the J gene TRBJ1-1, with D perhaps TRBD1 (5 bases). Germline CDR1 DFQATT, CDR2 SNEGSKA (reference sequence). This CDR3 is 12 amino acids long. The ends were cut back, 6 bases at V and 5 bases at J, with 13 bases in the middle. The CDR3: CSAKKGVTEAFF. CDR3 bases: TGCAGTGCCAAAAAAGGGGTGACTGAAGCTTTCTTT.

The V and J genes are TRBV12-3 or TRBV12-4 and TRBJ2-5; D remains unclear. The CDR3 runs to 11 residues. V was trimmed by 1 base and J by 12 bases, leaving 9 bases between them. CDR3 in amino acids: CASSLGVSKYF. Written as DNA, the CDR3 is TGTGCCAGCAGTTTAGGAGTATCAAAGTACTTC.

The genes are TRBV11-2 and TRBJ1-5, with D possibly TRBD1 on 5 matching bases. Germline CDR1 SGHAT, CDR2 FQNNGV. This CDR3 spans 16 amino acids. V lost 4 bases, J lost 2 bases, and 15 bases lay in between. The CDR3, as DNA: TGTGCCAGCAGCTCCGGGACCCGGAGTGGCAATCAGCCCCAGCATTTT. It specifies CASSSGTRSGNQPQHF.

The V and J genes are TRBV30 and TRBJ1-3; D may be TRBD1 (5 bases). This CDR3 is built from 15 residues. Germline V gives CDR1 GTSNPN, CDR2 SVGIG (reference sequence). Trimming removed 3 bases at V and 1 base at J, with 13 bases between. CDR3 protein: CAWSQGGDSGNTIYF. The CDR3 nucleotides are TGTGCCTGGAGCCAGGGCGGCGATTCTGGAAACACCATATATTTT.

The chain recombines TRBV20-1 with TRBJ1-1; 7 bases agree with TRBD1. Germline CDR1 DFQATT, CDR2 SNEGSKA (reference sequence). The CDR3 has 15 amino acids. DNA for the CDR3: TGCACACCGAGGGGGCTTGGATATTGGAACACTGAAGCTTTCTTT. Translation: CTPRGLGYWNTEAFF.

V gene TRBV30 combines with J gene TRBJ2-3; D could derive from TRBD1 or TRBD2 (5 bases each). Germline-derived CDR1 and CDR2 are GTSNPN and SVGIG (reference sequence). This CDR3 comprises 15 residues. V dropped 4 bases and J dropped 3 bases, with 17 bases sitting between them. CDR3 sequence: CAWIPGWGSTDTQYF. CDR3 DNA sequence: TGTGCCTGGATCCCCGGGTGGGGGAGTACAGATACGCAGTATTTT.

The chain is built from TRBV20-1 and TRBJ2-3; the D is unclear. The V end lost 3 bases, the J end lost 0 bases, and 19 bases lay between the germline ends. In germline, CDR1 is DFQATT, CDR2 SNEGSKA (reference sequence). The CDR3 is 17 amino acids. The CDR3 protein is CSARFPRRNPSTDTQYF. The CDR3 DNA sequence: TGCAGTGCTAGGTTCCCAAGGCGAAACCCTAGCACAGATACGCAGTATTTT.

The chain employs TRBV9 and TRBJ2-2; weak D call: TRBD1 (6 bases). Between the trimmed V and J ends, which lost 4 bases and 5 bases, there was a span of 12 bases. The CDR3 length is 14 residues. Germline V gene data show CDR1 as SGDLS and CDR2 as YYNGEE. As DNA, the CDR3 is TGTGCCAGCAGCCCCCGAACAGGGACCGGGGAGCTGTTTTTT. It encodes CASSPRTGTGELFF.